These 25 T cell receptor beta chains were sequenced from one sample in a study of B cell selection in AIRE deficiency. The sorted conventional CD4 T cells were gated as CD4+CD127+. Produced via immunoSEQ multiplex PCR; TCRdb's table is partial and in-frame only. The profile covers tens of thousands of clones, with around 97% appearing a single time and roughly 0.2% taken by the ten largest. The sample was CD4+CD127+ conventional T cells sorted from PBMCs. Receptors originate from a human donor in good health.

The chain couples TRBV7-2 to TRBJ2-2; 12 bases line up with TRBD2. Unmatched junction bases numbered 6, after V lost 6 bases and J lost 4 bases. CDR1 and CDR2 (germline): SGHTA, FQGNSA. The CDR3 runs to 16 residues. DNA of the CDR3: TGTGCCAGCAGGCGACTAGCGGGAGTAAGCACCGGGGAGCTGTTTTTT. Translation gives CASRRLAGVSTGELFF.

This sequence joins TRBV11-1 and TRBJ1-5; D is uncertain. Germline CDR1 SGHAT, CDR2 FQDESV (reference sequence). Trimming stripped 5 bases from V and 2 bases from J, with 10 bases between. The CDR3 consists of 14 residues. The CDR3 is CASSLMGGNQPQHF. In DNA form, the CDR3 reads TGTGCCAGCAGCCTAATGGGAGGCAATCAGCCCCAGCATTTT. Looking up the rest from reference TRBV11-1 and TRBJ1-5 gives the full variable domain: EAEVAQSPRYKITEKSQAVAFWCDPISGHATLYWYRQILGQGPELLVQFQDESVVDDSQLPKDRFSAERLKGVDSTLKIQPAELGDSAMYLCASSLMGGNQPQHFGDGTRLSIL.

The genes are TRBV4-3 and TRBJ2-1, with 9 bases lining up with TRBD1. This CDR3 is built from 14 residues. V dropped 1 base and J dropped 9; count of bases not matched to a gene: 4. The germline V gene encodes CDR1 LGHNA and CDR2 YSLEER. Here the CDR3 DNA reads TGCGCCAGCAGCCAAGGGACAGGGGAAGGTGAGCAGTTCTTC. Residues: CASSQGTGEGEQFF.

The rearrangement uses TRBV7-8 and TRBJ2-5; the match to TRBD1 covers 7 bases. Per the germline V gene, CDR1 is SGHVS and CDR2 is FQNEAQ. The trim removed 5 bases at V and 2 bases at J, leaving 5 bases unmatched. The CDR3 runs to 14 residues. The CDR3 DNA follows: TGTGCCAGCAGCCTAAGGGGGCAGCAAGAGACCCAGTACTTC. Translating gives CASSLRGQQETQYF. The full variable domain, in which reference TRBV7-8 and TRBJ2-5 provide the parts outside the CDR3, is GAGVSQSPRYKVAKRGQDVALRCDPISGHVSLFWYQQALGQGPEFLTYFQNEAQLDKSGLPSDRFFAERPEGSVSTLKIQRTQQEDSAVYLCASSLRGQQETQYFGPGTRLLVL.

The chain couples TRBV4-3 to TRBJ2-1; 13 nucleotides align to TRBD2. V lost 4 bases, J lost 10 bases, and 4 bases stayed unmatched. Germline CDR1 reads LGHNA; CDR2 reads YSLEER. There are 14 residues in the CDR3. CDR3 protein: CASSLLAGGSEQFF. CDR3 sequence (DNA): TGCGCCAGCAGCCTACTAGCGGGAGGGTCGGAGCAGTTCTTC.

V gene TRBV28 combines with J gene TRBJ1-1; 9 bases agree with TRBD1. Germline CDR1 reads MDHEN; CDR2 reads SYDVKM. The length of the CDR3 is 16 residues. The V and J ends lost 2 bases and 3 bases, in that order; junction bases with no gene match: 7. CDR3 sequence (DNA): TGTGCCAGCAGTTTAGGGTGGGGGGACAGGGACACTGAAGCTTTCTTT. Its translation is CASSLGWGDRDTEAFF. The full variable domain, completed using reference TRBV28 and TRBJ1-1, is DVKVTQSSRYLVKRTGEKVFLECVQDMDHENMFWYRQDPGLGLRLIYFSYDVKMKEKGDIPEGYSVSREKKERFSLILESASTNQTSMYLCASSLGWGDRDTEAFFGQGTRLTVV.

The rearrangement uses TRBV7-9 and TRBJ1-1, with 8 bases aligning to TRBD1. J lost 1 base, V lost 3 bases, and 4 bases had no gene match. The CDR3 spans 15 residues. Per germline, CDR1 SEHNR and CDR2 FQNEAQ (reference sequence). In nucleotides, the CDR3 is TGTGCCAGCAGCTTCTCCGGGACAGGGAACACTGAAGCTTTCTTT. Amino acid sequence: CASSFSGTGNTEAFF.

Only one count was recorded for this clone. This chain links TRBV6-5 with TRBJ1-2, with D uncertain. Germline V gene lookup returns CDR1 MNHEY and CDR2 SVGAGI. V was cut by 0 bases and J by 4 bases, with 6 bases left in between. The CDR3 covers 13 residues. CDR3 DNA: TGTGCCAGCAGTTACTCGGCACTCTATGGCTACACCTTC. Protein sequence: CASSYSALYGYTF.

The chain uses TRBV4-1 and TRBJ2-3, with 7 positions matching TRBD2. The trim removed 2 bases at V and 9 bases at J, leaving 11 bases unmatched. This CDR3 is 15 amino acids long. Germline values: CDR1 MGHRA, CDR2 YSYEKL. The CDR3 protein is CASSQSQAGERTQYF. CDR3 DNA sequence: TGCGCCAGCAGCCAATCCCAGGCGGGAGAAAGGACGCAGTATTTT.

This chain connects TRBV6-5 to TRBJ1-6, with D uncertain. Germline-derived CDR1 and CDR2 are MNHEY and SVGAGI. The CDR3 runs to 13 residues. V was clipped by 0 bases and J by 6 bases, with 3 bases between them. The CDR3 sequence: CASSYSLNSPLHF. CDR3 sequence (DNA): TGTGCCAGCAGTTACTCTCTTAATTCACCCCTCCACTTT.

The V gene is TRBV5-1, the J gene TRBJ2-5; D gene ambiguous. Trimming cost V 4 bases and J 1 base, with 5 bases left between them. Germline CDR1 is SGHRS and CDR2 is YFSETQ. The length of the CDR3 is 12 residues. CDR3 amino acids: CASSHSQETQYF. The CDR3 nucleotides are TGCGCCAGCAGCCATTCCCAAGAGACCCAGTACTTC.

CDR3 sequence: CASVGQNFQPQHF. The CDR3 DNA sequence: TGTGCCAGCGTCGGACAGAACTTTCAGCCCCAGCATTTT. This chain connects TRBV2 to TRBJ1-5; tentative D call: TRBD1 (6 bases). Germline V lookup: CDR1 SNHLY, CDR2 FYNNEI. The CDR3 covers 13 residues. V was clipped by 8 bases and J by 6 bases, with 14 bases between them.

The rearrangement joins TRBV11-1 to TRBJ2-7; TRBD1 might be the D (6 bases). V was cut by 1 base and J by 3 bases, with 10 bases left in between. This CDR3 contains 14 residues. Germline-derived CDR1 and CDR2 are SGHAT and FQDESV (reference sequence). CDR3 sequence (DNA): TGTGCCAGCAGCTTAGGGGACACAATCTACGAGCAGTACTTC. Encoded protein: CASSLGDTIYEQYF.

V and J are TRBV18 and TRBJ2-5, with D possibly being TRBD1 (6 bases). The CDR3 extends over 13 amino acids. V was trimmed by 3 bases and J by 3 bases, leaving 8 bases between them. Germline CDR1 KGHSH, CDR2 LQKENI. This chain's CDR3 is CASSPSGEETQYF. Written as DNA, the CDR3 is TGTGCCAGCTCACCGTCAGGGGAAGAGACCCAGTACTTC.

This clone came up a few times. The genes are TRBV19 and TRBJ1-2; D is uncertain. V lost 1 base and J lost 4, with 7 bases in between. The length of the CDR3 is 13 residues. Germline V gene sequence: CDR1 LNHDA, CDR2 SQIVND (reference sequence). CDR3 residues: CASSIGPIYGYTF. CDR3 DNA: TGTGCCAGTAGTATAGGACCGATCTATGGCTACACCTTC.

The gene calls are TRBV6-6 and TRBJ1-1; D is unresolved. Germline V gene sequence: CDR1 MNHNY, CDR2 SVGAGI (reference sequence). This CDR3 spans 13 amino acids. The V gene lost 2 bases and the J gene lost 5 bases, with 9 bases spanning the gap. CDR3 protein: CASSYELRTEAFF. The CDR3, as DNA: TGTGCCAGCAGTTACGAGCTTCGGACTGAAGCTTTCTTT.

Only one count was recorded for this clone. V is TRBV29-1 and J is TRBJ1-4; D perhaps matches TRBD1 (6 bases). V lost 5 bases and J 7 bases, leaving 11 bases between the germline ends. The V gene's germline CDR1 is SQVTM and CDR2 ANQGSEA. CDR3 length equals 12 residues. The DNA for the CDR3 is TGCAGCGTTACCAGGGGTAGTGAAAAACTGTTTTTT. Translation: CSVTRGSEKLFF. The full variable domain, rest sourced from reference TRBV29-1 and TRBJ1-4, is SAVISQKPSRDICQRGTSLTIQCQVDSQVTMMFWYRQQPGQSLTLIATANQGSEATYESGFVIDKFPISRPNLTFSTLTVSNMSPEDSSIYLCSVTRGSEKLFFGSGTQLSVL.

The sample holds one count of this clone. The rearrangement links TRBV11-2 to TRBJ2-1, with 8 nucleotides matching TRBD2. Germline CDR1 SGHAT, CDR2 FQNNGV. There are 16 residues in the CDR3. The J segment lost 10 bases and the V segment lost 2 bases, leaving 13 bases of the junction unmatched. The CDR3 sequence is CASSLPTSGPTSEQFF. In DNA form, the CDR3 reads TGTGCCAGCAGCTTACCAACTAGCGGCCCTACTTCGGAGCAGTTCTTC.

This chain uses TRBV5-1 with TRBJ1-2; D ambiguous. This CDR3 is 13 amino acids long. CDR1 is SGHRS and CDR2 is YFSETQ in the germline V gene. V lost 4 bases to trimming and J lost 2 bases, with 9 bases between them. The DNA of the CDR3 is TGCGCCAGCAGCCTGGATCCCAACTATGGCTACACCTTC. Its protein is CASSLDPNYGYTF.

CDR3 DNA sequence: TGTGCCAGCAGTGGCAATCAGCCCCAGCATTTT. Translated: CASSGNQPQHF. This chain links TRBV28 with TRBJ1-5; D is undetermined. Deletions cut 5 bases from V and 2 bases from J, with 1 base between. This CDR3 region has 11 residues. Germline CDR1 reads MDHEN; CDR2 reads SYDVKM.

This sequence joins TRBV4-1 and TRBJ1-4, with D unresolved. The germline V gene has CDR1 MGHRA and CDR2 YSYEKL. The CDR3 is made up of 16 amino acids. V was pared by 0 bases and J by 1 base, with 9 bases between. The CDR3 DNA sequence: TGCGCCAGCAGCCAAGAGAAGGGTATAACTAATGAAAAACTGTTTTTT. Protein: CASSQEKGITNEKLFF.

The chain joins TRBV28 to TRBJ1-5; tentatively, D is TRBD1 (5 bases). V lost 7 bases to trimming and J lost 7 bases, with 20 bases between them. There are 15 residues in the CDR3. The germline CDR1 and CDR2 sequences are MDHEN and SYDVKM. CDR3 residues: CASKEGRGLWQPQHF. The CDR3 DNA follows: TGTGCCAGCAAAGAGGGGCGAGGATTATGGCAGCCCCAGCATTTT.

V is TRBV6-1 and J is TRBJ2-7; TRBD1 might be the D (6 bases). The V gene's germline CDR1 is MNHNS and CDR2 SASEGT. V was trimmed by 6 bases and J by 6 bases, leaving 12 bases between them. The CDR3 is 12 amino acids. CDR3 in amino acids: CASRKQGTEQYF. CDR3 nucleotides: TGTGCCAGCAGGAAACAGGGAACCGAGCAGTACTTC.

The genes are TRBV6-5 and TRBJ2-7; D uncertain. Germline CDR1 and CDR2: MNHEY and SVGAGI. The CDR3 totals 11 residues. V lost 5 bases and J lost 2, with 4 bases in between. CDR3 amino acids: CASSGTYEQYF. The CDR3 DNA reads as TGTGCCAGCAGTGGAACCTACGAGCAGTACTTC.

The genes are TRBV7-3 and TRBJ1-1; TRBD1 agrees at 8 bases. The length of the CDR3 is 15 residues. With V trimmed by 5 bases and J by 2 bases, 7 bases remained unmatched. In germline, CDR1 is SGHTA, CDR2 FQGTGA. The CDR3 spells CASSPGQGLNTEAFF. Here the CDR3 DNA reads TGTGCCAGCAGCCCTGGACAGGGACTTAACACTGAAGCTTTCTTT.